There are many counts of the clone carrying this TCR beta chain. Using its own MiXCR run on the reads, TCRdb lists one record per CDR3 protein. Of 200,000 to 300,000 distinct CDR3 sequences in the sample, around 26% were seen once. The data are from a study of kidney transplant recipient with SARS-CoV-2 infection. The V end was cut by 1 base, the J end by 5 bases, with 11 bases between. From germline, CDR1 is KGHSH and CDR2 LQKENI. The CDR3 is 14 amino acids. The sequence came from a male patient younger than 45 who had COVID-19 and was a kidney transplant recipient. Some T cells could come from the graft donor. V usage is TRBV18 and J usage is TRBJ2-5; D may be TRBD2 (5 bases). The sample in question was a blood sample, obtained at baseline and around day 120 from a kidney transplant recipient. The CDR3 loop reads CASSPQASGETQYF. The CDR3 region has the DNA TGTGCCAGCTCACCACAGGCCTCGGGGGAGACCCAGTACTTC.